The TCR beta chain described here comes from a study of T cells after yellow fever vaccination. Overall study context: The SMART-Seq v4 Ultra Low Input method served to prepare the low-cell-number fractions.

This clonotype was picked up a small number of times. What it recognizes is unknown. The CDR3 is 15 amino acids. The germline V and J ends were trimmed by 3 bases and 4 bases, with 15 bases remaining between them. CDR1 is SGHRS and CDR2 is YFSETQ in the germline V gene. Findings and caveats of the study: When the response was secondary, it was weaker but reached its peak faster, day 5 versus 15. Post-booster samples contained most primary-vaccination clones (around 96% CD4, about 90% CD8).

5'RACE template switching generated TCR cDNA, adding a universal primer site and UMIs. TCRdb independently ran MiXCR on the 5' RACE reads; one entry per CDR3 protein. Here the sample spans 300,000 to 350,000 distinct CDR3 sequences, around 4.3% being singletons. Sequencing was performed on PBMCs, taken 15 days after the yellow fever booster vaccination. This chain connects TRBV5-1 to TRBJ2-3; possibly TRBD2 for D (7 bases). The clonotype originates from a man aged 18 to 29 who received the YFV17D yellow fever vaccine. CDR3 in DNA: TGCGCCAGCAGCTCCAACGGGGGGCGGGCAGATACGCAGTATTTT. This gives the protein CASSSNGGRADTQYF.